This TCR beta chain comes out of a study of CD8 T cells in ankylosing spondylitis. This clonotype was counted many times. Its matching antigen is unknown. Study conclusions and caveats: Characteristic of ankylosing spondylitis blood, it appeared, was a TCR beta motif comprising 7 to 9 highly homologous variants.

Trimming stripped 4 bases from V and 1 base from J, with 16 bases between. The CDR3 runs 16 residues. Making use of molecular barcodes, quantitative 5'-RACE generated TCR beta libraries. TCRdb redid the calling of the 5' RACE reads with MiXCR, one entry per CDR3 protein. The sample carries a few hundred thousand distinct CDR3 sequences, approximately 12% recorded once. The TCR comes from a male donor with ankylosing spondylitis. Sequenced input: blood, either unsorted or a sorted T cell fraction (not recorded which). This chain uses TRBV12-3 or TRBV12-4 with TRBJ2-5; maybe TRBD2 (5 bases). In nucleotides, the CDR3 is TGTGCCAGCAGTTACGCCGGAATAGCGCGCCAAGAGACCCAGTACTTC. Its translation: CASSYAGIARQETQYF.